A selection of T cell receptor beta chains follows, all from one sample in a study of a mutant IDH1 vaccine in newly diagnosed glioma. Some clones are missing from TCRdb's copy, which holds only in-frame ones; the method was immunoSEQ multiplex PCR. The data hold about 40,000 clones, with 65% to 85% observed a single time. No antigen is known for these receptors. The sequencing used PBMCs, collected from a glioma patient whose treatment included an IDH1 peptide vaccine. The receptor set was obtained from a middle-aged man with glioma. CDR3s include the opening cysteine and the closing phenylalanine or tryptophan. The order of the fields is J gene, V gene, CDR3 length, CDR3 protein.

>TRBJ1-5|TRBV5-4|16
CASSLGEGGPYQPQHF
>TRBJ1-3|TRBV18|16
CASSPTGQSVGNTIYF
>TRBJ2-7|TRBV18|12
CASSRPPYEQYF
>TRBJ1-5|TRBV5-4|14
CASSLGGQNQPQHF
>TRBJ2-2|TRBV14|15
CASSRTSGSTGELFF
>TRBJ2-3|TRBV5-1|13
CASSLGQSDTQYF
>TRBJ1-2|TRBV28|11
CASSINYGYTF
>TRBJ2-5|TRBV29-1|13
CSVEPGGGETQYF
>TRBJ2-3|TRBV7-2|12
CASSSYTDTQYF
>TRBJ1-2|TRBV19|14
CASRLDRGAYGYTF
>TRBJ2-7|TRBV7-8|16
CASSPPRTSGTYEQYF
>TRBJ2-3|TRBV6-1|14
CASTAGWGTDTQYF
>TRBJ1-2|TRBV5-1|14
CASSLGQGNYGYTF
>TRBJ2-7|TRBV10-3|14
CAISGGLPSYEQYF
>TRBJ2-7|TRBV6-6|13
CASSHAQRYEQYF
>TRBJ2-7|TRBV27|18
CASSLSNIRDLSSYEQYF
>TRBJ1-5|TRBV6-5|14
CASSPWTVNQPQHF
>TRBJ1-2|TRBV19|15
CASSIDDRASYGYTF
>TRBJ2-5|TRBV5-1|13
CASSLVGQETQYF
>TRBJ1-1|TRBV27|15
CATIPAHGRSTEAFF
>TRBJ1-1|TRBV9|15
CASTRQGSPITEAFF
>TRBJ1-3|TRBV5-4|15
CASSLATGSGNTIYF
>TRBJ2-3|TRBV7-3|12
CASSLTEDTQYF
>TRBJ2-4|TRBV20-1|11
CSARGRGIQYF
>TRBJ2-7|TRBV13|12
CASSLRYYEQYF
>TRBJ1-2|TRBV18|14
CASSAEEGSEGYTF
>TRBJ1-1|TRBV18|17
CASSPRITGTRNTEAFF
>TRBJ2-2|TRBV19|11
CASSMGHQLFF
>TRBJ1-5|TRBV4-3|18
CASSQDSLGSGPYQPQHF
>TRBJ1-1|TRBV6-1|15
CASVLMPGVNTEAFF
>TRBJ1-4|TRBV2|15
CASSEADPFNEKLFF
>TRBJ2-5|TRBV2|14
CASSRTLQKETQYF
>TRBJ2-3|TRBV5-4|15
CASSRTGGLRDTQYF
>TRBJ2-7|TRBV5-1|15
CASSSVPRTTYEQYF
>TRBJ2-6|TRBV4-2|17
CASSQASDRAGANVLTF
>TRBJ2-7|TRBV4-2|13
CASSLGRYYEQYF
>TRBJ1-5|TRBV28|15
CASNNPGQGPYTQHF
>TRBJ2-5|TRBV7-7|15
CASSSSSGTWETQYF
>TRBJ2-2|TRBV6-6|16
CASSSTRDAITGELFF
>TRBJ2-2|TRBV6-4|13
CASSDGSAGELFF
>TRBJ2-1|TRBV7-8|15
CASSLARLGYNEQFF
>TRBJ1-1|TRBV2|13
CASSEIRTGEAFF
>TRBJ1-1|TRBV19|14
CASSILGGDTEAFF
>TRBJ2-7|TRBV19|16
CASAPQKRVTRGEQYF
>TRBJ2-1|TRBV11-2|14
CASSSAASTNEQFF
>TRBJ1-4|TRBV5-6|14
CASSFKSNGEKLFF
>TRBJ2-1|TRBV13|15
CASNHGLAGVNEQFF
>TRBJ2-3|TRBV7-9|14
CASGATLGADTQYF
>TRBJ2-5|TRBV2|15
CASTITQGWVETQYF